This TCR beta chain was sequenced in a study of spatial heterogeneity in lung cancer. As for the study in general: Averaged across combinations, each unique TCR and UMI pairing appeared more than ten times in raw reads, which were uncorrected.

Germline assignment: CDR1 SGHVS and CDR2 FQNEAQ. V dropped 1 base and J dropped 3 bases, with 10 bases sitting between them. The CDR3 length is 15 residues. In this sample, this clonotype turned up many times. Time point of the sample: sample taken at primary tumor resection. TCRs were sequenced from unsorted whole RNA of tumor, nontumor lung or PBMC. TCRdb re-called the 5' RACE reads with MiXCR, one entry per CDR3 protein. Of tens of thousands of distinct CDR3 sequences listed, around an eighth are singletons. The sequence came from a male donor with early-stage non-small cell lung cancer. The rearrangement uses TRBV7-8 and TRBJ2-1; maybe TRBD2 (7 bases). The input for sequencing was PBMCs, taken at surgery. CDR3 protein: CASSLEGGDYNEQFF. The CDR3 DNA reads TGTGCCAGCAGCTTAGAGGGGGGGGACTACAATGAGCAGTTCTTC.